Following are 31 T cell receptor beta chains from one sample sequenced in a study of vaccination and CD4 T cells after COVID-19. Their cognate antigens are unknown. Cultured CD4+ T cell DNA was sequenced using the Oncomine TCR Beta short-read assay. TCRdb reprocessed the PCR reads with MiXCR, giving one entry per CDR3 protein. The sample shows 6,500 or so distinct CDR3 sequences, roughly 50% of them seen only once. The sample's treatment: approximately 9-day PBMC culture with coronavirus spike peptide pools or control peptides (ViraFEST assay). CD4+ T lymphocytes from the unexposed donor were collected before the COVID-19 pandemic (2011-2018). Sequenced material: CD4+ T cells from blood, cultured in vitro. Every receptor here comes from a human donor in good health.

The chain uses TRBV7-6 and TRBJ2-1; D assignment may be TRBD1 or TRBD2 (5 bases each). V lost 5 bases and J 9 bases, leaving 11 bases between the germline ends. CDR1 and CDR2 from the germline V gene are SGHVS and FNYEAQ. The CDR3 contains 12 residues. The CDR3 nucleotides are TGTGCCAGCAGCCCTAGTGGGACTGAGCAGTTCTTC. Its protein product is CASSPSGTEQFF.

This clonotype was observed a few times. This chain links TRBV27 with TRBJ1-2, with TRBD1 matching over 9 bases. The germline V gene has CDR1 MNHEY and CDR2 SMNVEV (reference sequence). Losses at the gene ends were 4 bases for V and 6 bases for J; bases not matched to a gene: 6. CDR3 length equals 14 residues. In DNA, the CDR3 is TGTGCCAGCAGTTCCACCGGGACAGGGAATGGCTACACCTTC. Translating it yields CASSSTGTGNGYTF.

Only a few counts were recorded for this clonotype. The chain links TRBV6-1 to TRBJ2-3; 7 positions agree with TRBD2. This CDR3 has 17 amino acids. With V trimmed by 6 bases and J by 10 bases, 22 bases remained unmatched. CDR1 is MNHNS, CDR2 SASEGT, per germline. DNA for the CDR3: TGTGCCAGCAGAACTACCGACGGCGGGAGTCTTACGGGAGCGCAGTATTTT. Amino acid sequence: CASRTTDGGSLTGAQYF.

This clonotype came up a few times. The chain joins TRBV19 to TRBJ1-5; D is uncertain. Germline CDR1 reads LNHDA; CDR2 reads SQIVND (reference sequence). V lost 2 bases, J lost 2 bases, and 10 bases lay in between. The CDR3 is made up of 15 amino acids. As DNA, the CDR3 is TGTGCCAGTAGTATATTGACGTTAGGCAATCAGCCCCAGCATTTT. It specifies CASSILTLGNQPQHF.

The chain combines TRBV7-6 with TRBJ2-5; 14 bases align to TRBD2. The ends lost 5 bases at V and 2 bases at J; junction bases unmatched: 7. Germline V gene data show CDR1 as SGHVS and CDR2 as FNYEAQ. The CDR3 runs 17 residues. CDR3 protein: CASSRAGTSGRQETQYF. The CDR3 nucleotides are TGTGCCAGCAGCCGAGCCGGGACTAGCGGGAGACAAGAGACCCAGTACTTC.

The chain combines TRBV10-3 with TRBJ2-7, with 7 bases matching TRBD1. The CDR3 runs to 15 residues. Germline-derived CDR1 and CDR2 are ENHRY and SYGVKD. The junction had 11 bases not matched to a gene; V was cut back by 6 bases and J by 3 bases. The CDR3 spells CAIRGDSEIYYEQYF. DNA for the CDR3: TGTGCCATCAGAGGGGACAGCGAAATTTACTACGAGCAGTACTTC.

The rearrangement joins TRBV20-1 to TRBJ2-3; D may be TRBD1 (6 bases). The ends were cut back, 5 bases at V and 3 bases at J, with 9 bases in the middle. The germline V gene has CDR1 DFQATT and CDR2 SNEGSKA (reference sequence). CDR3 length: 12 amino acids. The CDR3 loop is CSARTVTDTQYF. CDR3 sequence (DNA): TGCAGTGCTCGGACAGTGACAGATACGCAGTATTTT.

The chain recombines TRBV2 with TRBJ2-7; TRBD2 might be the D (5 bases). The V and J ends lost 2 bases and 2 bases respectively, with 10 bases between them. The CDR3 has 14 residues. Looked up from germline, CDR1 is SNHLY and CDR2 is FYNNEI. CDR3 bases: TGTGCCAGCAGTGAATCGGGAACTACCTACGAGCAGTACTTC. It encodes CASSESGTTYEQYF.

V gene TRBV19 combines with J gene TRBJ1-2; maybe TRBD1 (5 bases). The CDR3 runs to 13 residues. Germline lookup yields CDR1 LNHDA and CDR2 SQIVND (reference sequence). Deletions cut 7 bases from V and 5 bases from J, with 14 bases between. For the CDR3, the DNA is TGTGCCAGTAATAGGGGCCAAGGGTATGGCTACACCTTC. This gives the protein CASNRGQGYGYTF. Together with reference TRBV19 and TRBJ1-2, the CDR3 gives the full variable domain: DGGITQSPKYLFRKEGQNVTLSCEQNLNHDAMYWYRQDPGQGLRLIYYSQIVNDFQKGDIAEGYSVSREKKESFPLTVTSAQKNPTAFYLCASNRGQGYGYTFGSGTRLTVV.

In this sample, this clonotype turned up once. V gene TRBV20-1 combines with J gene TRBJ2-7, with 13 bases matching TRBD2. The CDR3 covers 23 residues. V gave up 0 bases and J gave up 3 bases; unmatched junction bases: 26. The V gene's germline CDR1 is DFQATT and CDR2 SNEGSKA (reference sequence). CDR3 in amino acids: CSARDLGVGAGLAGQSLIYEQYF. The CDR3 DNA reads as TGCAGTGCTAGAGATCTTGGGGTTGGAGCGGGACTAGCGGGGCAATCCTTGATCTACGAGCAGTACTTC.

The rearrangement joins TRBV6-1 to TRBJ1-3; D uncertain. Per the germline V gene, CDR1 is MNHNS and CDR2 is SASEGT. CDR3 length: 13 residues. Trimming pared 10 bases from V and 4 bases from J, leaving 14 bases between. The CDR3 sequence is CATRPATGNTIYF. CDR3 coding DNA: TGTGCCACCCGTCCGGCGACGGGAAACACCATATATTTT.

This chain joins TRBV12-3 or TRBV12-4 and TRBJ1-5; maybe TRBD1 (5 bases). The CDR3 spans 15 residues. V was trimmed by 4 bases and J by 6 bases, leaving 16 bases between them. The CDR3 region is CASSSRGIGAQPQHF. CDR3 nucleotide sequence: TGTGCCAGCAGTTCGAGGGGTATTGGAGCTCAGCCCCAGCATTTT.

The CDR3 nucleotides are TGCAGTGCTAGAGGGAAAGAGGGGCGAGAGACCCAGTACTTC. As protein: CSARGKEGRETQYF. The chain employs TRBV20-1 and TRBJ2-5; D is possibly TRBD1 or TRBD2 (5 bases each). Looked up from germline, CDR1 is DFQATT and CDR2 is SNEGSKA (reference sequence). V gave up 1 base and J gave up 4 bases, with 13 bases separating them. The CDR3 contains 14 residues.

This clonotype was counted between two and nine times. CDR3 DNA sequence: TGTGCCAGCAGCGGCAGGGTTCCTTATGGCTACACCTTC. This codes for CASSGRVPYGYTF. The rearrangement links TRBV6-4 to TRBJ1-2; a weak D match, TRBD1 (5 bases). CDR3 length: 13 residues. Germline V gene data show CDR1 as MRHNA and CDR2 as SNTAGT. The germline V and J ends were trimmed by 6 bases and 5 bases, with 13 bases remaining between them.

The table lists this clonotype with a few counts. The gene calls are TRBV30 and TRBJ2-7, with 10 bases matching TRBD1. This CDR3 has 12 residues. The germline gives CDR1 GTSNPN, CDR2 SVGIG (reference sequence). V gave up 5 bases and J gave up 2 bases; unmatched junction bases: 0. The DNA of the CDR3 is TGTGCCTGGGACAGGGGGCCCTACGAGCAGTACTTC. It encodes CAWDRGPYEQYF.

The chain employs TRBV11-2 and TRBJ1-2; 8 bases agree with TRBD1. This CDR3 is built from 16 residues. Trimming removed 5 bases from V and 4 bases from J; junction bases left unmatched: 12. CDR1 and CDR2 (germline): SGHAT, FQNNGV. The CDR3 DNA reads as TGTGCCAGCAGCCGAACCCTACAGGGGGGCTTCTATGGCTACACCTTC. It specifies CASSRTLQGGFYGYTF.

The chain links TRBV19 to TRBJ2-1; tentative D call: TRBD2 (5 bases). Germline loops: CDR1 LNHDA, CDR2 SQIVND (reference sequence). The V gene lost 2 bases and the J gene lost 4 bases, with 12 bases spanning the gap. The CDR3 is made up of 15 amino acids. In DNA, the CDR3 is TGTGCCAGTAGTATAATGTTCCAGCGGTACAATGAGCAGTTCTTC. Protein: CASSIMFQRYNEQFF.

This clonotype was seen only a few times. The chain joins TRBV11-2 to TRBJ2-5; tentatively, D is TRBD2 (6 bases). V was cut by 5 bases and J by 5 bases, with 15 bases left in between. Germline V gene data show CDR1 as SGHAT and CDR2 as FQNNGV. The CDR3 has 14 amino acids. The CDR3 loop reads CASSLDSSVETQYF. The CDR3 DNA follows: TGTGCCAGCAGCCTCGATTCTAGCGTTGAGACCCAGTACTTC.

The V and J genes are TRBV5-1 and TRBJ1-2; no definite D call. V gave up 0 bases and J gave up 4 bases, with 10 bases separating them. The germline gives CDR1 SGHRS, CDR2 YFSETQ. The CDR3 runs to 14 residues. This CDR3 reads CASSLAEPGYGYTF. CDR3 DNA: TGCGCCAGCAGCTTGGCGGAGCCGGGCTATGGCTACACCTTC. Together with reference TRBV5-1 and TRBJ1-2, the CDR3 gives the full variable domain: KAGVTQTPRYLIKTRGQQVTLSCSPISGHRSVSWYQQTPGQGLQFLFEYFSETQRNKGNFPGRFSGRQFSNSRSEMNVSTLELGDSALYLCASSLAEPGYGYTFGSGTRLTVV.

This rearrangement joins TRBV28 to TRBJ1-6, with D possibly being TRBD1 (5 bases). Germline V lookup: CDR1 MDHEN, CDR2 SYDVKM. The length of the CDR3 is 14 residues. DNA of the CDR3: TGTGCTTTATCACGGGCCGTGGGGGAATCACCCCTCCACTTT. Translated, it gives CALSRAVGESPLHF.

This clonotype appeared a few times. V is TRBV6-5 and J is TRBJ2-5; no firm D call. V lost 2 bases, J lost 4 bases, and 8 bases lay in between. There are 13 residues in the CDR3. Germline CDR1 MNHEY, CDR2 SVGAGI. The DNA of the CDR3 is TGTGCCAGCAGTTACCCCAGACGAGAGACCCAGTACTTC. Translation gives CASSYPRRETQYF.

The chain has TRBV20-1 and TRBJ2-1; TRBD2 matches 9 bases. The CDR3 runs 15 residues. The V and J ends lost 0 bases and 12 bases, in that order; junction bases with no gene match: 12. In germline, CDR1 is DFQATT, CDR2 SNEGSKA (reference sequence). In nucleotides, the CDR3 is TGCAGTGCTAGAGATCCGCGGGGGGGCCGTACTCTGCAGTTCTTC. Translated: CSARDPRGGRTLQFF.

The rearrangement uses TRBV19 and TRBJ2-2; D possibly uses TRBD1 or TRBD2 (5 bases each). With 1 base removed from V and 4 bases from J, the gap between germline ends came to 7 bases. Germline V gives CDR1 LNHDA, CDR2 SQIVND (reference sequence). The CDR3 has 14 residues. Here the CDR3 DNA reads TGTGCCAGTAGTATAGGGGACCCCACCGGGGAGCTGTTTTTT. It specifies CASSIGDPTGELFF.

V gene TRBV6-1 combines with J gene TRBJ2-7; perhaps TRBD1 as D (6 bases). CDR1 and CDR2 (germline): MNHNS, SASEGT. The CDR3 spans 16 residues. V shed 7 bases and J shed 4 bases, with 23 bases lying between them. Here the CDR3 DNA reads TGTGCCAGCAAAGCCGAAGCAACAGGGACGGTGTACGAGCAGTACTTC. Protein: CASKAEATGTVYEQYF.

The CDR3 nucleotides are TGTGCCAGCAGCCAAGAGGATGGCGGGATTCGAGAGACCCAGTACTTC. Translation gives CASSQEDGGIRETQYF. V usage is TRBV14 and J usage is TRBJ2-5; D might be TRBD2 (6 bases). The germline gives CDR1 SGHDN, CDR2 FVKESK. The CDR3 runs 16 residues. V lost 0 bases and J lost 4, with 15 bases in between.

V is TRBV7-2 and J is TRBJ1-2; the match to TRBD1 covers 8 bases. Trimming took 5 bases from V and 6 from J; bases not matched to a gene: 8. CDR3 length: 14 residues. Germline V gives CDR1 SGHTA, CDR2 FQGNSA. The CDR3 reads CASSRRQGYNGYTF. CDR3 DNA sequence: TGTGCCAGCAGCCGCCGACAGGGGTATAATGGCTACACCTTC.

The chain joins TRBV19 to TRBJ1-2; 7 nucleotides align to TRBD1. V dropped 7 bases and J dropped 2; count of bases not matched to a gene: 10. Germline CDR1 is LNHDA and CDR2 is SQIVND (reference sequence). The CDR3 covers 15 residues. This chain's CDR3 is CASTPTSDRNYGYTF. In DNA form, the CDR3 reads TGTGCCAGTACCCCGACGTCGGACAGGAACTATGGCTACACCTTC.

There are a few counts of this clonotype. The chain couples TRBV19 to TRBJ1-2; a weak D match, TRBD1 (5 bases). The CDR3 contains 12 residues. V was trimmed by 3 bases and J by 7 bases, leaving 9 bases between them. Germline V gene lookup returns CDR1 LNHDA and CDR2 SQIVND (reference sequence). CDR3 DNA: TGTGCCAGTAGTATCCCAGGGTTTGGCTACACCTTC. This encodes CASSIPGFGYTF.

The rearrangement joins TRBV6-4 to TRBJ1-5, with D tentatively TRBD1 (6 bases). The length of the CDR3 is 13 residues. Trimming took 4 bases from V and 8 from J, leaving 12 bases between them. Per germline, CDR1 MRHNA and CDR2 SNTAGT. The CDR3 here is CASSGEQGKPQHF. In DNA, the CDR3 is TGTGCCAGCAGTGGAGAACAGGGCAAGCCCCAGCATTTT.

The chain joins TRBV20-1 to TRBJ1-6; 7 bases line up with TRBD1. The CDR3 runs to 17 residues. The V and J ends lost 0 bases and 6 bases, in that order; junction bases with no gene match: 11. Looked up from germline, CDR1 is DFQATT and CDR2 is SNEGSKA (reference sequence). The CDR3 bases are TGCAGTGCTAGAGAGGGGAGGGGTAGGGGGCCTAATTCACCCCTCCACTTT. Protein product: CSAREGRGRGPNSPLHF.

This clonotype was recorded a few times. The chain combines TRBV7-2 with TRBJ2-5; TRBD2 agrees at 10 bases. The CDR3 has 15 amino acids. V gave up 6 bases and J gave up 5 bases; unmatched junction bases: 9. From germline, CDR1 is SGHTA and CDR2 FQGNSA. The CDR3 sequence is CASSVAGGGGETQYF. CDR3 coding DNA: TGTGCCAGCAGTGTAGCGGGGGGAGGCGGGGAGACCCAGTACTTC.